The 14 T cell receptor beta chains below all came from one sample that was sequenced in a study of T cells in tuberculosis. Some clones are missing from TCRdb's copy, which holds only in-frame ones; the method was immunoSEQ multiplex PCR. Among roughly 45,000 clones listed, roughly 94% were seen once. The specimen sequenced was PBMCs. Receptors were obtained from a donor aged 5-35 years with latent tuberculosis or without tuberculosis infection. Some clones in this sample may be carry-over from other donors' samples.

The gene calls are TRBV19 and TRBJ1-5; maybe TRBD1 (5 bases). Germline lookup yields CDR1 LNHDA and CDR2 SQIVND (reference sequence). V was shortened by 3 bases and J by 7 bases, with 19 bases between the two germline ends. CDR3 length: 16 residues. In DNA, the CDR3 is TGTGCCAGTAGTATTCGCGGGACTCCCAGCGGACAGCCCCAGCATTTT. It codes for CASSIRGTPSGQPQHF.

CDR3 sequence (DNA): TGCGCCAGCACTTTCGGGGGACAGGGGATGGGCTACACCTTC. It translates to CASTFGGQGMGYTF. The V gene is TRBV5-1, the J gene TRBJ1-2; TRBD1 agrees at 10 bases. The junction had 10 bases not matched to a gene; V was cut back by 6 bases and J by 8 bases. The CDR3 runs to 14 residues. Germline-derived CDR1 and CDR2 are SGHRS and YFSETQ.

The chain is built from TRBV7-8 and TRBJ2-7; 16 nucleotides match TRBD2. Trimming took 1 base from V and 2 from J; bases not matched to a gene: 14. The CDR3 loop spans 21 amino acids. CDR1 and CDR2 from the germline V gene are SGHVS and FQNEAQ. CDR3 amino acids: CASSLGGTSGRARVIPYEQYF. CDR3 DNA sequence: TGTGCCAGCAGCTTAGGAGGGACTAGCGGGAGGGCCAGGGTAATTCCCTACGAGCAGTACTTC.

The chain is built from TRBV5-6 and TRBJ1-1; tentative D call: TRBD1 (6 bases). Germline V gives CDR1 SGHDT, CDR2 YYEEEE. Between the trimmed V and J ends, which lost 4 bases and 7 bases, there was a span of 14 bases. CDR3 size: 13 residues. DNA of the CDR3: TGTGCCAGCAGCACTCACCTGGACAGTGAAGCTTTCTTT. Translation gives CASSTHLDSEAFF.

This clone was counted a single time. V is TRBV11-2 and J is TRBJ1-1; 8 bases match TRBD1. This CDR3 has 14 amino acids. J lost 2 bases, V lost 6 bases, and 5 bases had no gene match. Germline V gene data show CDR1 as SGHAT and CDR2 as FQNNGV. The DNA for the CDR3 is TGTGCCAGCAGTCTACAGGGGGATAACACTGAAGCTTTCTTT. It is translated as CASSLQGDNTEAFF. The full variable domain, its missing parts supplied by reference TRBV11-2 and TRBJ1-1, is EAGVAQSPRYKIIEKRQSVAFWCNPISGHATLYWYQQILGQGPKLLIQFQNNGVVDDSQLPKDRFSAERLKGVDSTLKIQPAKLEDSAVYLCASSLQGDNTEAFFGQGTRLTVV.

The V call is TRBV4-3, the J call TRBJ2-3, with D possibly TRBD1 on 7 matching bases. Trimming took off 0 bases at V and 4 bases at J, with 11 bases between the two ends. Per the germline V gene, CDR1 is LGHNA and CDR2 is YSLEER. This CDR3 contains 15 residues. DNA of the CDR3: TGCGCCAGCAGCCAAGATCTCAGGGGGGCAGATACGCAGTATTTT. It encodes CASSQDLRGADTQYF.

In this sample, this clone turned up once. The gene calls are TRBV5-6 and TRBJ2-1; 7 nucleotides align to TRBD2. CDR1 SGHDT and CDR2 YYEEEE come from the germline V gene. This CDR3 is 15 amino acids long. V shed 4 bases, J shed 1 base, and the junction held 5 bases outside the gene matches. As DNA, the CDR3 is TGTGCCAGCAGCATCTCAGCGGGGTCCTACAATGAGCAGTTCTTC. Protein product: CASSISAGSYNEQFF.

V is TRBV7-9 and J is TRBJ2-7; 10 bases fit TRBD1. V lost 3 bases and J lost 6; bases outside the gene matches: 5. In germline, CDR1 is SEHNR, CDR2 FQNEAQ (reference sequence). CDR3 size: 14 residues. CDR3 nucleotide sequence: TGTGCCAGCAGCTTTCCCGGGACAGGGGTCGAGCAGTACTTC. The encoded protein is CASSFPGTGVEQYF.

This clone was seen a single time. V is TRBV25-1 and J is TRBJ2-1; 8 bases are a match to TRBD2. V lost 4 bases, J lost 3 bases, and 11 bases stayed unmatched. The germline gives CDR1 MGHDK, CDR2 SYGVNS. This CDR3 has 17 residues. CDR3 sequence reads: CASSAQGAGGRYNEQFF. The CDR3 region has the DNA TGTGCCAGCAGTGCCCAGGGCGCGGGAGGACGCTACAATGAGCAGTTCTTC.

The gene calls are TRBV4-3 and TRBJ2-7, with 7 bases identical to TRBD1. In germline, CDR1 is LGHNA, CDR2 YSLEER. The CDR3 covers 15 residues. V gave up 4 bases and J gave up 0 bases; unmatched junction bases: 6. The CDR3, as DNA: TGCGCCAGCAGCCTTGTAGGGACAGCCTCCTACGAGCAGTACTTC. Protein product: CASSLVGTASYEQYF.

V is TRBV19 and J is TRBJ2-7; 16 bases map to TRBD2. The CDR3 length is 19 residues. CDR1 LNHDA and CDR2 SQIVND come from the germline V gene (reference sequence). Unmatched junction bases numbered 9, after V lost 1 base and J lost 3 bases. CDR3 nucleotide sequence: TGTGCCAGTAGTATAGCGCCCTTGGGACTAGCGGGAGGGTTCTACGAGCAGTACTTC. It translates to CASSIAPLGLAGGFYEQYF.

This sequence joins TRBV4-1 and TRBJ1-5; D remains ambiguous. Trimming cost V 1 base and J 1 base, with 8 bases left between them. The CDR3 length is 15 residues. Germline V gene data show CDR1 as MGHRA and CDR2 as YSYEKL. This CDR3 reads CASSQVGVSNQPQHF. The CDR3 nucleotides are TGCGCCAGCAGCCAAGTCGGGGTAAGCAATCAGCCCCAGCATTTT.

The CDR3 bases are TGTGCCAGCAGTGCCTTGGCGTCGACAGTTGGTCCCGGGGAGCTGTTTTTT. Translated: CASSALASTVGPGELFF. This chain uses TRBV6-1 with TRBJ2-2; D possibly corresponds to TRBD1 (5 bases). V dropped 4 bases and J dropped 6 bases, with 21 bases sitting between them. The CDR3 has 17 amino acids. Germline V lookup: CDR1 MNHNS, CDR2 SASEGT.

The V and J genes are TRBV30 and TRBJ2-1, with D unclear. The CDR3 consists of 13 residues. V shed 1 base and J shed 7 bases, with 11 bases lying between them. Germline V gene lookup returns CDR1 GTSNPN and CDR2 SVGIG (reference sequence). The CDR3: CAWSEYSGNEQFF. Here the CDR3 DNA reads TGTGCCTGGAGTGAATACAGTGGAAATGAGCAGTTCTTC.